This note documents a single T cell receptor beta chain sequence. The antigen is not known. These data originate in a study of cytomegalovirus exposure and HLA in healthy donors. General observations from the study: Later on, a genetic analysis was performed. It linked a missense variant in DCLRE1C with V- and J-gene trimming of TCR beta.

Both 60 Vbeta primers and 13 Jbeta primers went into the PCR. Only in-frame clones appear in the TCRdb table, and some are missing; sequencing was by immunoSEQ multiplex PCR. The sample shows 150,000 to 200,000 clones, 70% to 85% of them seen only once. CDR3 length equals 16 residues. The ends were cut back, 5 bases at V and 8 bases at J, with 21 bases in the middle. In germline, CDR1 is MGHRA, CDR2 YSYEKL. The rearrangement joins TRBV4-1 to TRBJ1-4; D call uncertain. The TCR comes from a woman in her thirties in good health and CMV-seropositive. The sequenced material came from PBMCs. The CDR3 region is CASSSSPPEGKEKLFF. DNA of the CDR3: TGCGCCAGCAGCTCCTCCCCCCCCGAGGGCAAGGAAAAACTGTTTTTT.